The 10 T cell receptor beta chains presented below share a single source sample, sequenced in a study of blood T cell repertoires in COVID-19. Using immunoSEQ multiplex PCR, the repertoire was profiled, and TCRdb retains in-frame clones only, with some absent. The sample has some 180,000 clones, approximately 86% seen once. The sample taken for sequencing was PBMCs or T cells enriched from blood (not recorded which). The source of these receptors is a woman in her 40s in a cohort exposed to, infected with or recovered from COVID-19 (not recorded which).

The chain is built from TRBV7-6 and TRBJ2-5, with 9 nucleotides matching TRBD2. CDR3 size: 20 residues. V was clipped by 4 bases and J by 5 bases; unmatched bases: 23. In germline, CDR1 is SGHVS, CDR2 FNYEAQ. As DNA, the CDR3 is TGTGCCAGCAGCTCTGCCGGCACTAGCGGGCTAAACCGTCTCTCGGAGACCCAGTACTTC. Protein: CASSSAGTSGLNRLSETQYF.

This rearrangement joins TRBV5-1 to TRBJ1-3; possible D gene TRBD1, 6 bases. V dropped 4 bases and J dropped 8 bases, with 16 bases sitting between them. CDR3 length equals 14 residues. Germline-derived CDR1 and CDR2 are SGHRS and YFSETQ. CDR3 in amino acids: CASSPRGGRDTIYF. The CDR3 coding sequence is TGCGCCAGCAGCCCCAGAGGGGGTAGGGACACCATATATTTT.

This chain uses TRBV2 with TRBJ1-2, with TRBD1 matching 12 bases. CDR3 length equals 19 residues. With 7 bases clipped from V and 8 bases from J, the junction kept 23 bases outside the gene matches. Germline assignment: CDR1 SNHLY and CDR2 FYNNEI. CDR3 nucleotide sequence: TGTGCCAGCAAGGGCGGCGGGACAGGGGGCTTTGGTGTCTCAGGAGGCTACACCTTC. It codes for CASKGGGTGGFGVSGGYTF. The full variable domain, completed using reference TRBV2 and TRBJ1-2, is EPEVTQTPSHQVTQMGQEVILRCVPISNHLYFYWYRQILGQKVEFLVSFYNNEISEKSEIFDDQFSVERPDGSNFTLKIRSTKLEDSAMYFCASKGGGTGGFGVSGGYTFGSGTRLTVV.

The V call is TRBV5-6, the J call TRBJ2-5; 7 bases are a match to TRBD1. The CDR3 extends over 15 amino acids. Germline trimming cut 4 bases from V and 5 bases from J; bases unmatched to any gene: 11. CDR1 SGHDT and CDR2 YYEEEE come from the germline V gene. CDR3 sequence reads: CASSEVRQGMETQYF. DNA for the CDR3: TGTGCCAGCAGCGAGGTCAGACAGGGAATGGAGACCCAGTACTTC.

The chain combines TRBV3-1 (or the pseudogene TRBV3-2) with TRBJ1-5, with D uncertain. The CDR3 totals 14 residues. Germline CDR1 LGHDT, CDR2 YNNKEL (reference sequence). V was pared by 1 base and J by 3 bases, with 7 bases between. In nucleotides, the CDR3 is TGTGCCAGCAGCCAAGGTCACAACAATCAGCCCCAGCATTTT. This sequence encodes CASSQGHNNQPQHF.

This clone was counted a single time. This chain links TRBV19 with TRBJ2-1, with D possibly being TRBD1 (5 bases). Trimming shortened V by 4 bases and J by 8 bases, and 9 bases separated the two germline ends. Germline loops: CDR1 LNHDA, CDR2 SQIVND (reference sequence). The length of the CDR3 is 12 residues. DNA of the CDR3: TGTGCCAGTAGTAGTTGGGGCGATGAGCAGTTCTTC. Its translation is CASSSWGDEQFF.

The chain joins TRBV19 to TRBJ2-3; 9 bases map to TRBD2. Trimming removed 6 bases from V and 4 bases from J; junction bases left unmatched: 8. The germline V gene encodes CDR1 LNHDA and CDR2 SQIVND (reference sequence). The CDR3 contains 15 residues. The CDR3 loop is CASRILAGLADTQYF. CDR3 sequence (DNA): TGTGCCAGTAGGATTCTAGCGGGGTTGGCAGATACGCAGTATTTT.

The chain recombines TRBV6-5 with TRBJ1-5; TRBD1 might be the D (6 bases). Trimming removed 6 bases at V and 6 bases at J, with 15 bases between. From germline, CDR1 is MNHEY and CDR2 SVGAGI. The CDR3 has 14 amino acids. This CDR3 is CASSSARGGQPQHF. The CDR3 DNA is TGTGCCAGCAGCTCAGCTAGGGGGGGTCAGCCCCAGCATTTT.

The genes are TRBV11-2 and TRBJ1-3, with TRBD1 as a possible D gene (5 bases). Trimming stripped 5 bases from V and 4 bases from J, with 15 bases between. In germline, CDR1 is SGHAT, CDR2 FQNNGV. This CDR3 region has 15 residues. CDR3 bases: TGTGCCAGCAGCCCCCCCGGGAGGGGCGGAAACACCATATATTTT. Its protein is CASSPPGRGGNTIYF.

This clone was observed a few times. This chain links TRBV28 with TRBJ1-1; D perhaps matches TRBD1 (6 bases). The germline V gene has CDR1 MDHEN and CDR2 SYDVKM. The CDR3 runs 13 residues. Trimming removed 2 bases from V and 8 bases from J, with 12 bases in between. The CDR3 region has the DNA TGTGCCAGCAGTTTAATCCGCAGGGGCGAAGCTTTCTTT. It encodes CASSLIRRGEAFF.